A single sample is the source of the 3 T cell receptor beta chains below, sequenced in a study of technical replicates of blood from several donors (dated by TCRdb to between 2016 and 2019). The receptor library was made with the immunoSEQ multiplex PCR assay. Held by TCRdb, this immuneACCESS table contains in-frame sequences only and omits some clones. Under half of the omission traces to an unresolved V gene where checked; the cause of the rest is unknown. This sample gives 95,000 to 100,000 clones in total; over 90% of them show up just once. Clones ranked in the top ten supply 0.2% to 0.25% of the sample. Source material: T cells isolated from PBMCs. These receptors were obtained from a human donor in good health.

The CDR3 is CATSSTRKILNTEAFF. The CDR3 DNA reads TGTGCCACCAGCAGTACGCGAAAGATTTTGAACACTGAAGCTTTCTTT. The chain carries TRBV15 and TRBJ1-1; D gene uncertain. V was pared by 3 bases and J by 0 bases, with 14 bases between. The CDR3 has 16 amino acids. Germline lookup yields CDR1 LNHNV and CDR2 YYDKDF (reference sequence).

The V call is TRBV7-6, the J call TRBJ2-1; D gene ambiguous. The CDR3 has 12 amino acids. V was trimmed by 0 bases and J by 7 bases, leaving 4 bases between them. The germline gives CDR1 SGHVS, CDR2 FNYEAQ. The CDR3 here is CASSLAQNEQFF. The CDR3 bases are TGTGCCAGCAGCTTAGCGCAGAATGAGCAGTTCTTC. The full variable domain, in which reference TRBV7-6 and TRBJ2-1 provide the parts outside the CDR3, is GAGVSQSPRYKVTKRGQDVALRCDPISGHVSLYWYRQALGQGPEFLTYFNYEAQQDKSGLPNDRFSAERPEGSISTLTIQRTEQRDSAMYRCASSLAQNEQFFGPGTRLTVL.

This clone has just one count. The chain uses TRBV28 and TRBJ1-1, with 7 bases aligning to TRBD1. The V segment lost 5 bases and the J segment 5 bases; nucleotides outside the gene matches: 5. The CDR3 runs 13 residues. The germline V gene has CDR1 MDHEN and CDR2 SYDVKM. The DNA for the CDR3 is TGTGCCAGCAGTCTCCGGGACAGAACTGAAGCTTTCTTT. This codes for CASSLRDRTEAFF.